A single sample gave rise to the 5 T cell receptor beta chains below, sequenced in a study of cytomegalovirus exposure and HLA in healthy donors (dated by TCRdb to 2015 to 2018). Libraries came from the immunoSEQ multiplex PCR assay. For the multiplex PCR, a mixture combining 60 forward primers for TCR Vbeta segments and 13 reverse primers for TCR Jbeta segments was used. The immuneACCESS repertoire file appears here via TCRdb, limited to in-frame rearrangements. These files lack a portion of the clones; in checked studies, under half of the deficit traces to unresolved V genes, and the cause of the others is not known. The sample contains 50,000 to 70,000 clones, 80% of them found a single time. The ten largest clones represent approximately 3.9% of the sample. The source material was PBMCs. Receptor source: a woman in her thirties or forties in good health and CMV-seronegative.

This clone was counted a single time. The chain links TRBV28 to TRBJ1-2; 7 bases line up with TRBD1. CDR1 and CDR2 from the germline V gene are MDHEN and SYDVKM. V was clipped by 3 bases and J by 8 bases; unmatched bases: 9. The CDR3 runs to 14 residues. The CDR3, as DNA: TGTGCCAGCAGTTTCGGGACAGTCGCGGGGGGCTACACCTTC. This encodes CASSFGTVAGGYTF.

This clone has a handful of counts. The CDR3 bases are TGTGCCAGCAGTTCTATGGGCCGATCCAAACCCACAGATACGCAGTATTTT. Its translation: CASSSMGRSKPTDTQYF. The chain links TRBV27 to TRBJ2-3; D ambiguous. Deletions cut 4 bases from V and 2 bases from J, with 19 bases between. CDR1 MNHEY and CDR2 SMNVEV come from the germline V gene (reference sequence). There are 17 residues in the CDR3.

The rearrangement uses TRBV2 and TRBJ2-1, with 9 bases matching TRBD2. This CDR3 has 17 residues. From germline, CDR1 is SNHLY and CDR2 FYNNEI. V shed 1 base, J shed 0 bases, and the junction held 4 bases outside the gene matches. Written as DNA, the CDR3 is TGTGCCAGCAGTGAAGGGGCGGGAGGGAGCTCCTACAATGAGCAGTTCTTC. Amino acid sequence: CASSEGAGGSSYNEQFF.

This chain connects TRBV27 to TRBJ1-1, with TRBD1 as a possible D gene (5 bases). The CDR3 is 15 residues long. V was shortened by 6 bases and J by 1 base, with 15 bases between the two germline ends. Germline CDR1 and CDR2: MNHEY and SMNVEV (reference sequence). The CDR3 sequence: CASSKRRQGNTEAFF. CDR3 DNA: TGTGCCAGCAGCAAACGCCGTCAGGGGAACACTGAAGCTTTCTTT.

CDR3 residues: CASSFALGAYEQYF. The DNA of the CDR3 is TGTGCCAGCAGCTTCGCTTTAGGGGCCTACGAGCAGTACTTC. This sequence joins TRBV28 and TRBJ2-7, with TRBD1 as a possible D gene (5 bases). V lost 6 bases, J lost 2 bases, and 14 bases lay in between. The CDR3 runs to 14 residues. Germline V gene data show CDR1 as MDHEN and CDR2 as SYDVKM.